This TCR beta chain was retrieved from a study of response to subunit inactivated influenza vaccine. Germline CDR1 SGHTA, CDR2 FQGTGA. Deletions cut 4 bases from V and 6 bases from J, with 12 bases between. This CDR3 is built from 14 residues. TCRdb called the RT-PCR reads again in MiXCR, with one record for every CDR3 protein. The profile shows more than 200,000 distinct CDR3 sequences, 12% of them singletons. This receptor was taken from a man aged 45-65 years who received an inactivated influenza vaccine. The chain combines TRBV7-3 with TRBJ2-2, with D tentatively TRBD1 (5 bases). The sequencing here drew on non-naive T cells sorted from PBMCs, taken around 14 days before vaccination. The CDR3 DNA is TGTGCCAGCAGCTCCGTATCAGGGCCCGGGGAGCTGTTTTTT. This gives the protein CASSSVSGPGELFF.